These 26 T cell receptor beta chains share one sample of origin, sequenced in a study of CD8+CD57+ T cells in acquired aplastic anemia. TCR beta VDJ and CDR3 profiles were obtained from a genomic DNA template. A single record per CDR3 protein comes from TCRdb applying MiXCR to the reads. Among some 190,000 distinct CDR3 sequences listed, 45% to 50% were seen once. What was sequenced was sorted CD4+, CD8+, or CD8+CD57+ T cells (not recorded which) from PBMCs. All receptors come from a human donor in good health.

Concerning this clonotype: A much larger clone sits a single nucleotide away, making a read error possible. The chain joins TRBV4-1 to TRBJ1-1; no clear D gene. Deletions cut 4 bases from V and 4 bases from J, with 16 bases between. In germline, CDR1 is MGHRA, CDR2 YSYEKL. This CDR3 contains 15 residues. The CDR3 reads CASSPIGMVRTEAFF. The CDR3 DNA is TGCGCCAGCAGCCCTATCGGGATGGTCCGCACTGAAGCTTTCTTT.

In its sample, this clonotype was seen many times. This chain links TRBV5-1 with TRBJ2-6; possibly TRBD1 or TRBD2 for D (5 bases each). This CDR3 has 18 residues. CDR1 is SGHRS, CDR2 YFSETQ, per germline. V gave up 0 bases and J gave up 0 bases, with 13 bases separating them. The CDR3 DNA is TGCGCCAGCAGCTTGGTATTGGGGACCAGCTCTGGGGCCAACGTCCTGACTTTC. It encodes CASSLVLGTSSGANVLTF.

The V gene is TRBV10-3, the J gene TRBJ1-6; D call uncertain. Per the germline V gene, CDR1 is ENHRY and CDR2 is SYGVKD. CDR3 length equals 17 residues. V lost 3 bases and J lost 3, with 15 bases in between. CDR3 bases: TGTGCCATCAGTGAAGCGCGGCGGAGCTTCTATAATTCACCCCTCCACTTT. Its protein is CAISEARRSFYNSPLHF.

This clonotype was found many times. J is TRBJ1-1 and V is TRBV20-1; no clear D. CDR1 and CDR2 (germline): DFQATT, SNEGSKA (reference sequence). V lost 1 base to trimming and J lost 0 bases, with 9 bases between them. The CDR3 contains 14 residues. CDR3 in DNA: TGCAGTGCTAGAGTAGCAAACATGAACACTGAAGCTTTCTTT. Translating gives CSARVANMNTEAFF.

This clonotype was found many times. The V call is TRBV7-2, the J call TRBJ2-3; TRBD2 matches at 7 bases. CDR1 is SGHTA and CDR2 is FQGNSA in the germline V gene. V was clipped by 5 bases and J by 5 bases; unmatched bases: 7. The CDR3 spans 14 residues. The CDR3 spells CASSPGTTIDTQYF. Here the CDR3 DNA reads TGTGCCAGCAGCCCGGGGACTACAATAGATACGCAGTATTTT.

The sample holds many counts of this clonotype. This chain links TRBV12-3 or TRBV12-4 with TRBJ1-5; D remains unclear. V lost 6 bases and J lost 0, with 6 bases in between. This CDR3 has 13 amino acids. The CDR3 DNA sequence: TGTGCCAGCAGAGCAGATAGCAATCAGCCCCAGCATTTT. Translation gives CASRADSNQPQHF.

The rearrangement joins TRBV12-3 or TRBV12-4 to TRBJ1-1, with D unclear. Between the trimmed V and J ends, which lost 6 bases and 11 bases, there was a span of 13 bases. The CDR3 spans 11 residues. The DNA for the CDR3 is TGTGCCAGCAGCCCCGGCTCGGGGGCTTTCTTT. Protein sequence: CASSPGSGAFF.

V usage is TRBV7-2 and J usage is TRBJ1-5; 8 nucleotides agree with TRBD1. This CDR3 spans 13 amino acids. V shed 4 bases, J shed 7 bases, and the junction held 3 bases outside the gene matches. CDR1 is SGHTA, CDR2 FQGNSA, per germline. The DNA of the CDR3 is TGTGCCAGCAGCTCGGACAGGGACCAGCCCCAGCATTTT. Its translation: CASSSDRDQPQHF. Full variable domain (remainder filled in from reference TRBV7-2 and TRBJ1-5): GAGVSQSPSNKVTEKGKDVELRCDPISGHTALYWYRQSLGQGLEFLIYFQGNSAPDKSGLPSDRFSAERTGGSVSTLTIQRTQQEDSAVYLCASSSDRDQPQHFGDGTRLSIL.

This clonotype was counted between two and nine times. The J gene is TRBJ1-1, the V gene TRBV6-1; 7 nucleotides align to TRBD1. Germline trimming cut 6 bases from V and 1 base from J; bases unmatched to any gene: 5. In germline, CDR1 is MNHNS, CDR2 SASEGT. CDR3 length: 14 amino acids. This chain's CDR3 is CASRPTGANTEAFF. As DNA, the CDR3 is TGTGCCAGCAGACCCACAGGGGCGAACACTGAAGCTTTCTTT.

This clonotype was recorded at least ten times. V gene TRBV7-9 combines with J gene TRBJ2-3, with 9 bases fitting TRBD1. Trimming cost V 0 bases and J 4 bases; bases outside gene matches: 2. Looked up from germline, CDR1 is SEHNR and CDR2 is FQNEAQ (reference sequence). The CDR3 runs to 15 residues. The DNA for the CDR3 is TGTGCCAGCAGCTTAGCCGGGACAGGGCCAGATACGCAGTATTTT. Protein sequence: CASSLAGTGPDTQYF. Full variable domain (remainder filled in from reference TRBV7-9 and TRBJ2-3): DTGVSQNPRHKITKRGQNVTFRCDPISEHNRLYWYRQTLGQGPEFLTYFQNEAQLEKSRLLSDRFSAERPKGSFSTLEIQRTEQGDSAMYLCASSLAGTGPDTQYFGPGTRLTVL.

This clonotype came up many times. V is TRBV7-2 and J is TRBJ2-5; D remains unclear. The V gene lost 1 base and the J gene lost 5 bases, with 14 bases spanning the gap. This CDR3 is built from 15 residues. Germline V gene sequence: CDR1 SGHTA, CDR2 FQGNSA. The CDR3 spells CASSLDPIRAETQYF. Here the CDR3 DNA reads TGTGCCAGCAGCTTAGACCCTATTCGGGCCGAGACCCAGTACTTC. Using reference TRBV7-2 and TRBJ2-5 for the parts outside the CDR3, the full variable domain is GAGVSQSPSNKVTEKGKDVELRCDPISGHTALYWYRQSLGQGLEFLIYFQGNSAPDKSGLPSDRFSAERTGGSVSTLTIQRTQQEDSAVYLCASSLDPIRAETQYFGPGTRLLVL.

The chain couples TRBV2 to TRBJ2-3, with 11 bases identical to TRBD1. The CDR3 runs to 15 residues. Trimming removed 4 bases from V and 7 bases from J; junction bases left unmatched: 7. Germline V gene sequence: CDR1 SNHLY, CDR2 FYNNEI. CDR3 sequence reads: CASSATGQGVNTQYF. Written as DNA, the CDR3 is TGTGCCAGCAGTGCAACGGGACAGGGGGTAAATACGCAGTATTTT.

A few counts support this clonotype. The chain carries TRBV20-1 and TRBJ1-5; D is undetermined. From germline, CDR1 is DFQATT and CDR2 SNEGSKA (reference sequence). CDR3 length: 13 residues. The V end was cut by 2 bases, the J end by 0 bases, with 5 bases between. CDR3 DNA: TGCAGTGCTAGAATAGATAGCAATCAGCCCCAGCATTTT. Amino acid sequence: CSARIDSNQPQHF.

This clonotype was seen just once. The V gene is TRBV11-2, the J gene TRBJ2-7; 11 positions match TRBD1. V gave up 2 bases and J gave up 6 bases; unmatched junction bases: 9. Germline CDR1 and CDR2: SGHAT and FQNNGV. The CDR3 runs 16 residues. CDR3 bases: TGTGCCAGCAGCTTACGGTGGGGGGACAGGGGGGCCGAGCAGTACTTC. Its translation: CASSLRWGDRGAEQYF.

The chain carries TRBV12-3 or TRBV12-4 and TRBJ1-2, with unresolved D. The CDR3 is made up of 14 amino acids. The ends were cut back, 6 bases at V and 7 bases at J, with 18 bases in the middle. The CDR3 region has the DNA TGTGCCAGCAGCCCCTCGGGCCCTGGTGGTGGCTACACCTTC. Protein: CASSPSGPGGGYTF.

This clonotype occurred many times. The junction differs from germline at one of its ends, possibly a read error. The J gene is TRBJ2-1, the V gene TRBV2, with TRBD2 matching over 7 bases. CDR1 is SNHLY and CDR2 is FYNNEI in the germline V gene. This CDR3 region has 14 residues. The CDR3 loop reads CASSQAGSLGEQFF. Here the CDR3 DNA reads TGTGCCAGCAGTCAAGCGGGGTCCCTCGGTGAGCAGTTCTTC.

This clonotype came up a few times. A read error may produce the germline difference seen at one junction end. The rearrangement links TRBV6-1 to TRBJ2-7; 11 nucleotides match TRBD2. CDR3 length: 16 amino acids. Per the germline V gene, CDR1 is MNHNS and CDR2 is SASEGT. The CDR3 here is CATSDSLAGGTYEQYF. CDR3 nucleotide sequence: TGTGCCACCAGTGATTCCCTAGCGGGAGGTACCTACGAGCAGTACTTC.

With regard to this clonotype: A read error may explain this, as a much larger clone is one base away. This sequence joins TRBV20-1 and TRBJ2-2; 9 nucleotides match TRBD2. CDR1 is DFQATT, CDR2 SNEGSKA, per germline (reference sequence). The CDR3 spans 16 residues. CDR3 region: CSARDPGASGTEELFF. For the CDR3, the DNA is TGCAGTGCTAGAGATCCGGGGGCTAGCGGGACCGAGGAGCTGTTTTTT.

J is TRBJ1-6 and V is TRBV2; no firm D call. CDR3 length equals 14 residues. V lost 3 bases and J 7 bases, leaving 10 bases between the germline ends. Germline V lookup: CDR1 SNHLY, CDR2 FYNNEI. CDR3 sequence reads: CASSEMANNSPLHF. CDR3 DNA: TGTGCCAGCAGTGAGATGGCCAACAATTCACCCCTCCACTTT.

The rearrangement uses TRBV18 and TRBJ1-2, with D unclear. This CDR3 contains 15 residues. The V gene lost 3 bases and the J gene lost 4 bases, with 15 bases spanning the gap. The germline gives CDR1 KGHSH, CDR2 LQKENI. In DNA, the CDR3 is TGTGCCAGCTCACCCCCGTCGGCCGCCTTCTATGGCTACACCTTC. It yields the protein CASSPPSAAFYGYTF.

The V and J genes are TRBV7-9 and TRBJ2-7; D may be TRBD1 (6 bases). The CDR3 consists of 13 residues. CDR1 is SEHNR and CDR2 is FQNEAQ in the germline V gene (reference sequence). V gave up 4 bases and J gave up 4 bases, with 11 bases separating them. The CDR3: CASSSTGWYEQYF. The CDR3 nucleotides are TGTGCCAGCAGCTCTACAGGGTGGTACGAGCAGTACTTC. The full variable domain, with the rest looked up from reference TRBV7-9 and TRBJ2-7, is DTGVSQNPRHKITKRGQNVTFRCDPISEHNRLYWYRQTLGQGPEFLTYFQNEAQLEKSRLLSDRFSAERPKGSFSTLEIQRTEQGDSAMYLCASSSTGWYEQYFGPGTRLTVT.

The chain uses TRBV12-3 or TRBV12-4 and TRBJ2-2; D is possibly TRBD1 or TRBD2 (5 bases each). The CDR3 length is 17 residues. Trimming stripped 5 bases from V and 1 base from J, with 17 bases between. CDR3 DNA: TGTGCCAGCAGTATTATTTCTTGGGGGAGGAACACCGGGGAGCTGTTTTTT. The encoded protein is CASSIISWGRNTGELFF.

In its sample, this clonotype was seen a few times. The genes are TRBV2 and TRBJ2-7; D uncertain. Germline-derived CDR1 and CDR2 are SNHLY and FYNNEI. This CDR3 comprises 13 residues. V dropped 1 base and J dropped 2 bases, with 6 bases sitting between them. CDR3 loop: CASSEVWPYEQYF. Here the CDR3 DNA reads TGTGCCAGCAGTGAAGTGTGGCCCTACGAGCAGTACTTC.

V is TRBV20-1 and J is TRBJ2-1; 10 nucleotides align to TRBD1. With V trimmed by 0 bases and J by 6 bases, 5 bases remained unmatched. The CDR3 has 15 amino acids. CDR1 is DFQATT, CDR2 SNEGSKA, per germline (reference sequence). CDR3 nucleotide sequence: TGCAGTGCTAGAGACCCCCGGACAGGGGGCAATGAGCAGTTCTTC. Its protein product is CSARDPRTGGNEQFF.

The chain carries TRBV27 and TRBJ2-7; no clear D. The CDR3 sequence is 10 residues long. Germline-derived CDR1 and CDR2 are MNHEY and SMNVEV (reference sequence). Deletions cut 4 bases from V and 5 bases from J, with 3 bases between. CDR3 nucleotide sequence: TGTGCCAGCAGTTCCAACGAGCAGTACTTC. It translates to CASSSNEQYF.

This chain uses TRBV11-2 with TRBJ2-1; the match to TRBD2 covers 7 bases. V shed 3 bases, J shed 6 bases, and the junction held 5 bases outside the gene matches. CDR3 size: 14 residues. Germline CDR1 is SGHAT and CDR2 is FQNNGV. CDR3 nucleotide sequence: TGTGCCAGCAGCTTGAGCGGGGTAGGCAATGAGCAGTTCTTC. Its translation: CASSLSGVGNEQFF.